The sequence of this T cell receptor beta chain was determined in a study of cytomegalovirus exposure and HLA in healthy donors. Libraries were prepared by immunoSEQ multiplex PCR; TCRdb keeps only in-frame clonotypes and omits some of them. Found here are fewer than 90,000 clones, around 82% of them singletons; the top ten hold about an eighth. Germline CDR1 and CDR2: MNHEY and SMNVEV (reference sequence). V was clipped by 5 bases and J by 5 bases, with 15 bases between them. CDR3 size: 14 residues. The V gene is TRBV27, the J gene TRBJ1-2, with D tentatively TRBD1 (5 bases). The source material was PBMCs. This TCR came from a woman in her late teens or twenties in good health and CMV-seropositive. The CDR3 reads CASSPTTVGYGYTF. CDR3 bases: TGTGCCAGCAGTCCAACGACAGTGGGGTATGGCTACACCTTC.